The clone carrying this T cell receptor (beta chain) was seen a few times. Its specificity is unknown. Looked up from germline, CDR1 is KGHSH and CDR2 is LQKENI. This CDR3 is built from 14 residues. The V and J ends lost 1 base and 4 bases respectively, with 10 bases between them. This record comes from a study of T cell responses to AZD1222 COVID-19 vaccine. Points from the study as a whole: Spike was spanned by vaccine-associated CD4 TCRs, with dominance at 160-218 and 743-854. Targets within unmutated variant regions were reportedly found for nearly half of spike-specific TCRs. The study identified only a handful of AZD1222 recipients as seropositive at baseline.

Assay: immunoSEQ multiplex PCR; the TCRdb copy retains only in-frame clones and omits some. The table lists 60,000 to 95,000 clones, roughly 84% of them singletons. Analyses pooled second doses at about 4 or about 12 weeks. The receptor was isolated from an adult who received the AZD1222 COVID-19 vaccine. The specimen comprised peripheral blood, sampled 28 days after the second AZD1222 dose. The genes are TRBV18 and TRBJ1-1; the D is unclear. The CDR3 DNA reads TGTGCCAGCTCACCACAGGGTATTAGCACTGAAGCTTTCTTT. Its protein is CASSPQGISTEAFF.